Given below is one TCR beta chain in context. As yet, its antigen is unknown. The sample comes from a study of CD8+ T cells in alopecia areata. Study outcomes and limitations: Researchers reported that TCR sharing among patients proved less clear than in mice, possibly HLA-linked. Especially in alopecia totalis/universalis, lesional scalp showed greater clonality than normal scalp did.

Germline CDR1 is SEHNR and CDR2 is FQNEAQ (reference sequence). The ends were cut back, 5 bases at V and 10 bases at J, with 15 bases in the middle. The CDR3 loop spans 13 amino acids. TCR sequencing used cDNA made by reverse transcription of extracted RNA. Libraries were prepared by immunoSEQ multiplex PCR; TCRdb keeps only in-frame clonotypes and omits some of them. The sample shows 120,000 to 150,000 clones, roughly 60% of them seen only once. This TCR was sampled from a human donor in good health. V and J are TRBV7-9 and TRBJ2-1; D ambiguous. Sequencing was done on a sample of CD8+ T cells sorted from blood. The CDR3 protein is CASSISTGGEQFF. DNA of the CDR3: TGTGCCAGCAGCATCTCGACGGGTGGGGAGCAGTTCTTC.